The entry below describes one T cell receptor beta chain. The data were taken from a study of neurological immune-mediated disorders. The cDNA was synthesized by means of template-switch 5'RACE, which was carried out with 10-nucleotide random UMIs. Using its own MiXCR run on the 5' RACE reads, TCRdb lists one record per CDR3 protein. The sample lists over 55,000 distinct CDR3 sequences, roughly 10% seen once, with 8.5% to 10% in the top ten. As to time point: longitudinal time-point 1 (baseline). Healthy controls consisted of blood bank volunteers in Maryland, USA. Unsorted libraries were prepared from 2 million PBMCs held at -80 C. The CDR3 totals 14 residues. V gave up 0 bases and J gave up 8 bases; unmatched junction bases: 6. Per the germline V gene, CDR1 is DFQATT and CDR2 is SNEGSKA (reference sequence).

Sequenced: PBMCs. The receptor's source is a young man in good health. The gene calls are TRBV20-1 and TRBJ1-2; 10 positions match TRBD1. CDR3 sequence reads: CSARDTGTGDGYTF. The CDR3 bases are TGCAGTGCTAGAGATACCGGGACAGGGGACGGCTACACCTTC.